Listed below are T cell receptor beta chains from one sample, sequenced in a study of T cells in Graves' hyperthyroidism and ophthalmopathy. Via MiXCR, TCRdb re-called the multiplex PCR reads, giving one row per CDR3 protein. Among fewer than 450,000 distinct CDR3 sequences listed, about 18% were seen once. The sample taken for sequencing was blood. Receptors were obtained from a man aged 18 to 30 with Graves' ophthalmopathy. The CDR3 runs from the conserved cysteine through the conserved F or W. Each record gives: J gene, V gene, clone size, D gene, CDR3 DNA, CDR3 protein. A D gene is named only where the DNA matches it firmly. Size tells how often a clone was seen (once, few, many) or the class of an expanded clone, and some rows leave it out.

j_call: TRBJ2-7; v_call: TRBV6-1; clone_size: many; d_call: NA; cdr3_nt: TGTGCCAGCAGTACGGGGACACAAACTTTGAACTACGAGCAGTACTTC; cdr3_aa: CASSTGTQTLNYEQYF
j_call: TRBJ1-1; v_call: TRBV4-2; clone_size: few; d_call: TRBD1; cdr3_nt: TGTGCCAGCAGCCTGCAGGGGGGAACGAACACTGAAGCTTTCTTT; cdr3_aa: CASSLQGGTNTEAFF
j_call: TRBJ1-5; v_call: TRBV15; clone_size: few; d_call: NA; cdr3_nt: TGTGCCACCAGCAGAGGCCCACGGGGCGGGAATCAGCCCCAGCATTTT; cdr3_aa: CATSRGPRGGNQPQHF
j_call: TRBJ2-5; v_call: TRBV27; clone_size: NA; d_call: NA; cdr3_nt: TGTGCCAGCAGTTTAAACGTGCAGGGACAAGAGACCCAGTACTTC; cdr3_aa: CASSLNVQGQETQYF
j_call: TRBJ2-7; v_call: TRBV2; clone_size: many; d_call: TRBD2; cdr3_nt: TGTGCCAGCAGTGATAAAGCGGGGGGGCTGTACGAGCAGTACTTC; cdr3_aa: CASSDKAGGLYEQYF
j_call: TRBJ1-5; v_call: TRBV3-1; clone_size: many; d_call: NA; cdr3_nt: TGTGCCAGCAACCCCTCCCTGGGAAGCACAAATCAGCCCCAGCATTTT; cdr3_aa: CASNPSLGSTNQPQHF
j_call: TRBJ2-6; v_call: TRBV11-1; clone_size: NA; d_call: NA; cdr3_nt: TGTGCCAGCAGCTTAGGAACAGGCTACTCTGGGGCCAACGTCCTGACTTTC; cdr3_aa: CASSLGTGYSGANVLTF
j_call: TRBJ2-5; v_call: TRBV28; clone_size: many; d_call: TRBD2; cdr3_nt: TGTGCCACCACCGCCAACCAACTAGCGGGGTTTGAGACCCAGTACTTC; cdr3_aa: CATTANQLAGFETQYF
j_call: TRBJ1-2; v_call: TRBV20-1; clone_size: many; d_call: TRBD1; cdr3_nt: TGCAGTGCCCGGGACAGCTATGGCTACACCTTC; cdr3_aa: CSARDSYGYTF
j_call: TRBJ1-4; v_call: TRBV7-9; clone_size: NA; d_call: NA; cdr3_nt: TGTGCCAGCAGCGCACCCCGGGGGCACGCAACTAATGAAAAACTGTTTTTT; cdr3_aa: CASSAPRGHATNEKLFF
j_call: TRBJ2-5; v_call: TRBV2; clone_size: few; d_call: TRBD2; cdr3_nt: TGTGCCAGCAGTGAACGTTCCTGCGGGGGGGGGGAGACCCAGTACTTC; cdr3_aa: CASSERSCGGGETQYF
j_call: TRBJ2-2; v_call: TRBV5-1; clone_size: NA; d_call: TRBD1; cdr3_nt: TGCGCCAGCAGAATGCGACGGTATAATACGGGACAGGGGGCGTCCGGCGGGGAGCTGTTTTTT; cdr3_aa: CASRMRRYNTGQGASGGELFF
j_call: TRBJ1-3; v_call: TRBV2; clone_size: NA; d_call: NA; cdr3_nt: TGTGCCAGCAGTGAAGCCTCAGGGGTTGGAAACACCATATATTTT; cdr3_aa: CASSEASGVGNTIYF
j_call: TRBJ2-3; v_call: TRBV20-1; clone_size: NA; d_call: TRBD2; cdr3_nt: TGCAGTGCTGGAAGACTAGCGGATTCCACAGATACGCAGTATTTT; cdr3_aa: CSAGRLADSTDTQYF
j_call: TRBJ1-1; v_call: TRBV3-1; clone_size: many; d_call: NA; cdr3_nt: TGTGCCAGCAGCCCCTCAATGACCGGGACATTAAGGGCTTTCTTT; cdr3_aa: CASSPSMTGTLRAFF
j_call: TRBJ1-6; v_call: TRBV13; clone_size: few; d_call: NA; cdr3_nt: TGTGCCAGCAGCCCCGGGAGGGACGGTTCACCCCTCCACTTT; cdr3_aa: CASSPGRDGSPLHF
j_call: TRBJ1-1; v_call: TRBV6-6; clone_size: many; d_call: NA; cdr3_nt: TGTGCCAGCAGTTACAGCGGGGGAAGGACTGAAGCTTTCTTT; cdr3_aa: CASSYSGGRTEAFF
j_call: TRBJ1-5; v_call: TRBV12-3/TRBV12-4; clone_size: many; d_call: NA; cdr3_nt: TGTGCCAGCAGTTTTAGCAATCAGCCCCAGCATTTT; cdr3_aa: CASSFSNQPQHF
j_call: TRBJ1-6; v_call: TRBV5-1; clone_size: NA; d_call: NA; cdr3_nt: TGCGCCAGCAGCCGGATGGGTGGGGGGGATTCACCCCTCCACTTT; cdr3_aa: CASSRMGGGDSPLHF
j_call: TRBJ2-3; v_call: TRBV9; clone_size: many; d_call: NA; cdr3_nt: TGTGCCAGCAGCGTCCTGACAGGCAGCACAGATACGCAGTATTTT; cdr3_aa: CASSVLTGSTDTQYF
j_call: TRBJ2-1; v_call: TRBV12-3/TRBV12-4; clone_size: many; d_call: NA; cdr3_nt: TGTGCCAGCAGGACACTTACGAGCTCCTACAATGAGCAGTTCTTC; cdr3_aa: CASRTLTSSYNEQFF
j_call: TRBJ2-7; v_call: TRBV25-1; clone_size: NA; d_call: TRBD1; cdr3_nt: TGTGCCAGCAGTGGAGGGACAGGTACCTACGAGCAGTACTTC; cdr3_aa: CASSGGTGTYEQYF
j_call: TRBJ2-1; v_call: TRBV11-2; clone_size: NA; d_call: TRBD2; cdr3_nt: TGTGCCAGCAGCCCGCGGACTAGCGGGATTGGTGAGCAGTTCTTC; cdr3_aa: CASSPRTSGIGEQFF
j_call: TRBJ2-3; v_call: TRBV28; clone_size: many; d_call: NA; cdr3_nt: TGTGCCAGCAGCAGTCCGGGACGGTCATCAGATACGCAGTATTTT; cdr3_aa: CASSSPGRSSDTQYF
j_call: TRBJ2-3; v_call: TRBV24-1; clone_size: many; d_call: NA; cdr3_nt: TGTGCCACCAGTGCTCCGGACAGAGCCAAGACAGATACGCAGTATTTT; cdr3_aa: CATSAPDRAKTDTQYF
j_call: TRBJ2-1; v_call: TRBV15; clone_size: few; d_call: NA; cdr3_nt: TGTGCCACCAGCAGAGATGGGGGTTCCTACAATGAGCAGTTCTTC; cdr3_aa: CATSRDGGSYNEQFF
j_call: TRBJ2-7; v_call: TRBV18; clone_size: NA; d_call: TRBD1; cdr3_nt: TGTGCCAGCTCACCACCGTACGGACAGGGAACCTACGAGCAGTACTTC; cdr3_aa: CASSPPYGQGTYEQYF
j_call: TRBJ2-7; v_call: TRBV11-2; clone_size: many; d_call: NA; cdr3_nt: TGTGCCAGCAGTAAGGATGGGGGCTCCTACGAGCAGTACTTC; cdr3_aa: CASSKDGGSYEQYF